Described below is a single T cell receptor (beta chain) sequence and its context. Assay used: immunoSEQ multiplex PCR; TCRdb lists only in-frame clones, some missing. The table lists 36,000 or so clones, 85% to 95% of them singletons. The sample comes from a study of T cell changes during pregnancy in multiple sclerosis. The CDR3 has 16 residues. Trimming stripped 0 bases from V and 2 bases from J, with 13 bases between. CDR1 SGHRS and CDR2 YFSETQ come from the germline V gene. This chain links TRBV5-1 with TRBJ2-3, with a weak D call TRBD1 (6 bases). The sequenced material came from PBMCs (not recorded whether the cells were cultured). This receptor was identified in a female donor with multiple sclerosis, enrolled in a pregnancy study. The CDR3 DNA is TGCGCCAGCAGCTTGGCAATTGGACAGAACACAGATACGCAGTATTTT. It yields the protein CASSLAIGQNTDTQYF.